The rows below give T cell receptor beta chains drawn from one sample of a study of neurological immune-mediated disorders. MiXCR, run by TCRdb on the 5' RACE reads, gives a single entry per CDR3 protein. The data show approximately 60,000 distinct CDR3 sequences, around 3.5% seen once. The sample comprised PBMCs. The origin of the receptors is a woman aged 30 to 39 with multiple sclerosis. Both conserved end residues are part of each CDR3. The D gene is left open where the match is weak. Clone sizes are given selectively: once, few, many, or a class where the clone is expanded.

abundance	v_gene	d_gene	j_gene	CDR3aa	CDR3nt
many	TRBV20-1	TRBD2	TRBJ2-3	CSAMSGSLFTDTQYF	TGCAGTGCCATGAGCGGGAGTCTCTTCACAGATACGCAGTATTTT
many	TRBV5-1	TRBD2	TRBJ2-3	CASSLEAGLRTDTQYF	TGCGCCAGCAGCTTGGAAGCGGGGCTCCGCACAGATACGCAGTATTTT
many	TRBV28	TRBD1	TRBJ1-4	CASSPTGAVNEKLFF	TGTGCCAGCAGCCCTACAGGGGCGGTTAATGAAAAACTGTTTTTT
few	TRBV5-1	-	TRBJ2-1	CASSLGYLTRGRSEQFF	TGCGCCAGCAGCCTGGGATACCTGACTAGAGGGAGGAGTGAGCAGTTCTTC
few	TRBV12-3/TRBV12-4	-	TRBJ1-5	CASRVGTSTNQAQHF	TGTGCCAGCAGGGTCGGGACGTCAACCAATCAAGCCCAGCATTTT
many	TRBV5-1	TRBD1	TRBJ2-5	CASSSDGQGGAQYF	TGCGCCAGCAGCTCCGATGGACAGGGGGGGGCCCAGTACTTC
many	TRBV4-3	TRBD2	TRBJ2-7	CASSQGLGAASGKNEQYF	TGCGCCAGCAGCCAAGGCCTGGGCGCGGCTAGCGGGAAAAACGAGCAGTACTTC
-	TRBV6-5	-	TRBJ1-6	CASRGIGENSPLNF	TGTGCCAGCAGGGGAATAGGAGAGAATTCACCCCTCAACTTT
many	TRBV11-2	-	TRBJ2-2	CASSLRGVGELFF	TGTGCCAGCAGCTTAAGGGGGGTCGGGGAGCTGTTTTTT
many	TRBV4-1	TRBD2	TRBJ2-5	CASSQDNWASGGAPWAETQYF	TGCGCCAGCAGCCAAGATAATTGGGCTAGCGGGGGGGCTCCTTGGGCCGAGACCCAGTACTTC
many	TRBV7-2	-	TRBJ2-7	CASSRDVYEQYF	TGTGCCAGCAGCAGAGACGTCTACGAGCAGTACTTC
many	TRBV4-3	-	TRBJ2-6	CASSQDHGGANVLTF	TGCGCCAGCAGCCAAGATCATGGCGGGGCCAACGTCCTGACTTTC
many	TRBV11-1	TRBD2	TRBJ2-1	CASSLTRLAGSYNEQFF	TGTGCCAGCAGCTTAACTCGACTAGCGGGGTCCTACAATGAGCAGTTCTTC
few	TRBV3-1	TRBD2	TRBJ2-1	CASSQGTSGGADEQFF	TGTGCCAGCAGCCAGGGGACTAGCGGGGGGGCGGATGAGCAGTTCTTC
many	TRBV5-1	TRBD1	TRBJ2-5	CASSSGQVETQYF	TGCGCCAGCAGCTCGGGACAGGTGGAGACCCAGTACTTC
many	TRBV5-1	TRBD1	TRBJ2-1	CASSLGGGSHNEQFF	TGCGCCAGCAGCTTGGGAGGGGGCAGCCACAATGAGCAGTTCTTC
many	TRBV20-1	-	TRBJ2-5	CSAPRGARETQYF	TGCAGTGCCCCCCGGGGGGCCCGAGAGACCCAGTACTTC
many	TRBV6-2/TRBV6-3	-	TRBJ1-2	CASSYGTNYGYTF	TGTGCCAGCAGTTACGGGACCAACTATGGCTACACCTTC
many	TRBV11-3	-	TRBJ2-7	CASSLSSSYEQYF	TGTGCCAGCAGCTTATCGTCATCCTACGAGCAGTACTTC
many	TRBV6-5	TRBD1	TRBJ2-1	CASRSFGTDNNEQFF	TGTGCCAGCAGGTCTTTCGGGACAGATAACAATGAGCAGTTCTTC
many	TRBV6-5	-	TRBJ1-4	CASSLVGGRSEKLFF	TGTGCCAGCAGTCTGGTCGGGGGGAGGAGTGAAAAACTGTTTTTT
many	TRBV9	TRBD2	TRBJ2-1	CASSPPRGGFNEQFF	TGTGCCAGCAGCCCACCTCGGGGGGGTTTCAATGAGCAGTTCTTC
many	TRBV20-1	-	TRBJ2-5	CSARDDRGKETQYF	TGCAGTGCTAGAGATGACCGGGGGAAGGAGACCCAGTACTTC
-	TRBV20-1	TRBD1	TRBJ1-6	CSATDSGTGDNSPLHF	TGCAGTGCAACAGACTCCGGGACAGGGGACAATTCACCCCTCCACTTT
many	TRBV29-1	-	TRBJ2-7	CSVGGDYEQYF	TGCAGCGTTGGAGGGGACTACGAGCAGTACTTC
many	TRBV11-2	-	TRBJ2-5	CASSSLSVYPLKTQYF	TGTGCCAGCAGCTCGCTTTCGGTCTACCCCTTGAAGACCCAGTACTTC
many	TRBV4-1	-	TRBJ2-7	CASSQGDGGSYEQYF	TGCGCCAGCAGCCAAGGAGATGGGGGCTCCTACGAGCAGTACTTC
many	TRBV7-8	-	TRBJ1-5	CASSYSTGNQPQNF	TGTGCCAGCAGCTATTCGACGGGTAATCAGCCCCAGAATTTT
-	TRBV2	-	TRBJ2-7	CASNRERNEQYF	TGTGCCAGCAACCGGGAAAGAAACGAGCAGTACTTC
many	TRBV5-1	-	TRBJ2-2	CASSFATGELFF	TGCGCCAGCAGCTTCGCTACCGGGGAGCTGTTTTTT
many	TRBV20-1	TRBD2	TRBJ2-7	CSARRTSSFEQYF	TGCAGTGCTAGGAGGACTAGTTCATTCGAGCAGTACTTC
many	TRBV20-1	TRBD2	TRBJ2-7	CSAPRASGGYEQYF	TGCAGTGCTCCTAGGGCTAGCGGGGGATACGAGCAGTACTTC
many	TRBV5-1	TRBD1	TRBJ2-7	CASSSDRVIAEQYF	TGCGCCAGCAGCTCGGACAGGGTGATAGCCGAGCAGTACTTC
many	TRBV10-3	TRBD1	TRBJ2-7	CAIRRNRDSSYEQYF	TGTGCCATCAGGAGAAACAGGGACAGCTCCTACGAGCAGTACTTC
many	TRBV3-1	-	TRBJ1-1	CASSQGGGTEAFF	TGTGCCAGCAGCCAAGGAGGGGGAACTGAAGCTTTCTTT
many	TRBV5-6	-	TRBJ2-2	CASSFGGELFF	TGTGCCAGCAGCTTCGGCGGGGAGCTGTTTTTT
many	TRBV2	TRBD1	TRBJ2-1	CASIVDAGGARQFF	TGTGCCAGCATTGTTGATGCAGGGGGCGCGCGGCAGTTCTTC